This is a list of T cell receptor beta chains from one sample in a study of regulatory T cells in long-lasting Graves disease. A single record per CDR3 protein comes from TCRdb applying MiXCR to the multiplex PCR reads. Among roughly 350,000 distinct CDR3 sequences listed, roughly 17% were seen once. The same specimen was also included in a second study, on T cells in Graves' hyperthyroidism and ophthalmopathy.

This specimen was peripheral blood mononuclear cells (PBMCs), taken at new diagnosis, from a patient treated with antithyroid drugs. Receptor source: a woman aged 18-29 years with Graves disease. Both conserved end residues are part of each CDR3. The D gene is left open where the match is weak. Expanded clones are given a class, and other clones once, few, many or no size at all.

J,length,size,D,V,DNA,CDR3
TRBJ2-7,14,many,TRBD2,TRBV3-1,TGTGCCAGCAGCCTGGTCGGGAGGGCTGGCGAGCAGTACTTC,CASSLVGRAGEQYF
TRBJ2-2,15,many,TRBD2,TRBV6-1,TGTGCCAGCAGTGAATCCGCGGGAGGGCCCGGGGAGCTGTTTTTT,CASSESAGGPGELFF
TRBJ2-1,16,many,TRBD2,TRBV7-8,TGTGCCAGCAGCCGGACGACTAGCGGACCCTACAATGAGCAGTTCTTC,CASSRTTSGPYNEQFF
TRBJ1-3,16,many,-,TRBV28,TGTGCCAGCAGTTTACTGTTCGGCAGCTCTGGAAACACCATATATTTT,CASSLLFGSSGNTIYF
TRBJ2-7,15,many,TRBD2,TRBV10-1,TGCGCCAGCAGTGAGTCCGGTCAGCGGGAGTACGAGCAGTACTTC,CASSESGQREYEQYF
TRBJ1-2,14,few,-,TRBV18,TGTGCCAGCTCACCTGCAGGGGCGAATTATGGCTACACCTTC,CASSPAGANYGYTF
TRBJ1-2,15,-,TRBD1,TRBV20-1,TGCAGTGCTAGTAGGGGGACAGGCTCCGACTATGGCTACACCTTC,CSASRGTGSDYGYTF
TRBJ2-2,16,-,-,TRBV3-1,TGTGCCAGCAGCGTAGCCGCGGGGACGACTTCTGGGGAGCTGTTTTTT,CASSVAAGTTSGELFF
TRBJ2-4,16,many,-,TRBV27,TGTGCCAGCAGTTTCATAGGGACGTCCGAAAGGAACATTCAGTACTTC,CASSFIGTSERNIQYF
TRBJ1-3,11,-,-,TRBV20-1,TGCAGTGCTAGAATCAGAAACACCATATATTTT,CSARIRNTIYF
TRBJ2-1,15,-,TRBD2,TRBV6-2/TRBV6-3,TGTGCCAGCAGCGATAGCGGGGGGACGTACAATGAGCAGTTCTTC,CASSDSGGTYNEQFF
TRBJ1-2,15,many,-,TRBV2,TGTGCCAGCAGTGAAGGGGGGGGAGGGTGGTATGGCTACACCTTC,CASSEGGGGWYGYTF
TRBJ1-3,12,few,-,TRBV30,TGTGCCTGGGCACAGGAAGGAAACACCATATATTTT,CAWAQEGNTIYF
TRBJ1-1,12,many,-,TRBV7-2,TGTGCCAGCAGCTTAGCGAGCACTGAAGCTTTCTTT,CASSLASTEAFF
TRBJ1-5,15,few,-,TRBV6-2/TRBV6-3,TGTGCCAGCAATGAGTACAGATCCACCAATCAGCCCCAGCATTTT,CASNEYRSTNQPQHF
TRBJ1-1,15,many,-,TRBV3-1,TGTGCCAGCAGCCAAGATTGGGGGGCTGGCACTGAAGCTTTCTTT,CASSQDWGAGTEAFF
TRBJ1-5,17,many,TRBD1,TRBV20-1,TGCAGTGCTAGGGCAACAGGGGGCGGTATGCGCAATCAGCCCCAGCATTTT,CSARATGGGMRNQPQHF
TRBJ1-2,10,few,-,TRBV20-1,TGCAGTGCTAACAGCTATGGCTACACCTTC,CSANSYGYTF
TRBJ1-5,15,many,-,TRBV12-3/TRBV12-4,TGTGCCAGCAGTACCGACAGGTTTTTCAATCAGCCCCAGCATTTT,CASSTDRFFNQPQHF
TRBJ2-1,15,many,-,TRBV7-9,TGTGCCAGCAGCTTAGGGGCGCCAGCGTACAATGAGCAGTTCTTC,CASSLGAPAYNEQFF
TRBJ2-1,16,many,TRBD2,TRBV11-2,TGTGCCAGCAGCCCATCGGGTAGCGGGAACTACAATGAGCAGTTCTTC,CASSPSGSGNYNEQFF
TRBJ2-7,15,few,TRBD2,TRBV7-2,TGTGCCAGCAGCCATCGGAGCGGGAGCTGGAACGAGCAGTACTTC,CASSHRSGSWNEQYF
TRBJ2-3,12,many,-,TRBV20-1,TGCAGTGCTAGTTCAGAGACAGATACGCAGTATTTT,CSASSETDTQYF
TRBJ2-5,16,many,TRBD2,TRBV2,TGTGCCAGCGGACTCGACCCTAGCGGGGGCCAAGAGACCCAGTACTTC,CASGLDPSGGQETQYF
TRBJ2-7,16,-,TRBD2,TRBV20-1,TGCAGTGCTCATGGAACAAGCGGGAGGGTCCCCTACGAGCGGTACTTC,CSAHGTSGRVPYERYF
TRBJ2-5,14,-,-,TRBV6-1,TGTGCCAGCAGCCCCTACCCTAGGGGAGAGACCCAGTACTTC,CASSPYPRGETQYF
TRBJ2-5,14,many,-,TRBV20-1,TGCAGTGCTAGAGATTGGGGAGGCCGCCGGACCCAGTACTTC,CSARDWGGRRTQYF
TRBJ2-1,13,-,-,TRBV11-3,TGTGCCAGCAGCTTGGGGGTTGGGACAGAGCAGTTCTTC,CASSLGVGTEQFF
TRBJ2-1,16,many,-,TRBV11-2,TGTGCCAGCAGCTCCATAACAGGCAACTCCTACAATGAGCAGTTCTTC,CASSSITGNSYNEQFF
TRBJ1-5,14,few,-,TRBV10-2,TGCGCCAGCAGTGAGTCCAGGGGAAATCAGCCCCAGCATTTT,CASSESRGNQPQHF
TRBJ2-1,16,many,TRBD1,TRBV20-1,TGCAGTGCTAGAAGCGCCGGGACAGGTACCTACAATGAGCAGTTCTTC,CSARSAGTGTYNEQFF
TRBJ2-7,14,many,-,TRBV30,TGTGCCTGGAGTGTTCGGATGACGTCCTACGAGCAGTACTTC,CAWSVRMTSYEQYF
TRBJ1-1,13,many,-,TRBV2,TGTGCCAGCAGTGAAGCGAGGGGGGGGTCGGCTTTCTTT,CASSEARGGSAFF
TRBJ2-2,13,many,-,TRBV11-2,TGTGCCAGCAGCCCAAGGTACACCGGGGAGCTGTTTTTT,CASSPRYTGELFF
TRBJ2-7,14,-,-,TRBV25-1,TGTGCCAGCAGTGACACAGGGTATTCCTACGAGCAGTACTTC,CASSDTGYSYEQYF
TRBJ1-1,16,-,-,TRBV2,TGTGCCAGCAGCCGGGACGATGATCGGACGAACACTGAAGCTTTCTTT,CASSRDDDRTNTEAFF
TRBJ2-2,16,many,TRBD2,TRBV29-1,TGCAGCGTTGATTTGGGACTAGCGGGGAGAAGGGGGGAGCTGTTTTTT,CSVDLGLAGRRGELFF
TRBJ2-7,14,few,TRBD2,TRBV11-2,TGTGCCAGCAGCCAAGCGGGAGGACGCTACGAGCAGTACTTC,CASSQAGGRYEQYF
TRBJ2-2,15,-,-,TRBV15,TGTGCCACCAGGTCCCTGAGGCTCAACACCGGGGAGCTGTTTTTT,CATRSLRLNTGELFF
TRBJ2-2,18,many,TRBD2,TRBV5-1,TGCGCCAGCAGCTTGCGAACTAGCGGGGGGATTAACACCGGGGAGCTGTTTTTT,CASSLRTSGGINTGELFF
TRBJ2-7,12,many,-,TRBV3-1,TGTGCCAGCATATCTTCCACCTACGAGCAGTACTTC,CASISSTYEQYF
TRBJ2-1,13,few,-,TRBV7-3,TGTGCCAGCAGCGGGAAGGGGAGCAATGAGCAGTTCTTC,CASSGKGSNEQFF
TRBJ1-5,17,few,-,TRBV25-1,TGTGCCAGCAGCGTTACCGGGACAACGTATAGCAATCAGCCCCAGCATTTT,CASSVTGTTYSNQPQHF
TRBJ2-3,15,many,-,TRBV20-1,TGCAGTGCTAGAGATCGCGGGCGCCTCACAGATACGCAGTATTTT,CSARDRGRLTDTQYF
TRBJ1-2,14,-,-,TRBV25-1,TGTGCCAGCAGTGAATATAGCGGAAACTATGGCTACACCTTC,CASSEYSGNYGYTF
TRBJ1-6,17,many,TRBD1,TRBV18,TGTGCCAGCTCGAAGGGACAGGGAGGCTCCTATAATTCACCCCTCCACTTT,CASSKGQGGSYNSPLHF
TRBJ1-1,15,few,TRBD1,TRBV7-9,TGTGCCAGCAGCCCCCGGGACAGGGGGAACACTGAAGCTTTCTTT,CASSPRDRGNTEAFF
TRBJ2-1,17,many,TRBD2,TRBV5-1,TGCGCCAGCAGCTTGGCCTTACTAGCGGGAGGGCCTAATGAGCAGTTCTTC,CASSLALLAGGPNEQFF
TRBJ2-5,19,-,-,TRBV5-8,TGTGCCAGCAGCTTTCGGGGGCGAAATGACAGGGCGTTAGGGGAGACCCAGTACTTC,CASSFRGRNDRALGETQYF
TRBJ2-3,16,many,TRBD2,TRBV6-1,TGTGCCAGCAGTGCAAGAGGGAGCGGGGGGATAGATACGCAGTATTTT,CASSARGSGGIDTQYF
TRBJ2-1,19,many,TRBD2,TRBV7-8,TGTGCCAGCAGCTTATTCAGGTTACTAGCGGGGGGAAAATACAATGAGCAGTTCTTC,CASSLFRLLAGGKYNEQFF
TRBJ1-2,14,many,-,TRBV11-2,TGTGCCAGCAGCGAACAGGGACTCATCTATGGCTACACCTTC,CASSEQGLIYGYTF
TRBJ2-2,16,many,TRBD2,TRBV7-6,TGTGCCAGCAGCTTAGAGATAGCGGGAGCCATCGGGGAGCTGTTTTTT,CASSLEIAGAIGELFF
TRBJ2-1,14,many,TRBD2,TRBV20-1,TGCAGTGCCAGACTAGCGGGGGGGTACAATGAGCAGTTCTTC,CSARLAGGYNEQFF
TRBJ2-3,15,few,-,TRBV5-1,TGCGCCAGCAGCTTGGTAGCGATCGGCACAGATACGCAGTATTTT,CASSLVAIGTDTQYF
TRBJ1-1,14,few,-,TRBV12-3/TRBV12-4,TGTGCCAGCAGTTTGCCTTGGGGTCCCACTGAAGCTTTCTTT,CASSLPWGPTEAFF
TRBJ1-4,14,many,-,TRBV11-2,TGTGCCAGCAGCTTAGACCGACAGGCCGAAAAACTGTTTTTT,CASSLDRQAEKLFF